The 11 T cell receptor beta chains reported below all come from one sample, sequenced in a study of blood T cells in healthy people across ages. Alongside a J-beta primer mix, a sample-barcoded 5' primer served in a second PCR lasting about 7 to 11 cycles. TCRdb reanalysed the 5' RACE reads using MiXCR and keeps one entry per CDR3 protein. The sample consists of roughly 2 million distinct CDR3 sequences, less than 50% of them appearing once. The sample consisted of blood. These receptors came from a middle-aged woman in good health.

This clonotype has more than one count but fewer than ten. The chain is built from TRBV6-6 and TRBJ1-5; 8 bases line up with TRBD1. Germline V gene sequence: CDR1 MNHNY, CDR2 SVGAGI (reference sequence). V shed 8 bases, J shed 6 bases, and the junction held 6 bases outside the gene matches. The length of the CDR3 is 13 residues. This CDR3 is CASRDRGSQPQHF. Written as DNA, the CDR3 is TGTGCCAGCCGAGACAGGGGCAGTCAGCCCCAGCATTTT.

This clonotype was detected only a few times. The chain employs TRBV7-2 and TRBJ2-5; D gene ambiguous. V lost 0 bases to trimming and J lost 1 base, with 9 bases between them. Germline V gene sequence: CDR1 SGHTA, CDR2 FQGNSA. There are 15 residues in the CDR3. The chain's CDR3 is CASSLAARRQETQYF. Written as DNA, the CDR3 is TGTGCCAGCAGCTTAGCGGCCCGGCGCCAAGAGACCCAGTACTTC.

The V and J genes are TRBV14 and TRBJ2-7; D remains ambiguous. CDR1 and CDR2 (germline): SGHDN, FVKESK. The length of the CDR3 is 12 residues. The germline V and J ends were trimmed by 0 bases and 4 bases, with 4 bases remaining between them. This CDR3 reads CASSQEWYEQYF. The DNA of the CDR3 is TGTGCCAGCAGCCAAGAGTGGTACGAGCAGTACTTC. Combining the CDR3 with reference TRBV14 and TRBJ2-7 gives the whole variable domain EAGVTQFPSHSVIEKGQTVTLRCDPISGHDNLYWYRRVMGKEIKFLLHFVKESKQDESGMPNNRFLAERTGGTYSTLKVQPAELEDSGVYFCASSQEWYEQYFGPGTRLTVT.

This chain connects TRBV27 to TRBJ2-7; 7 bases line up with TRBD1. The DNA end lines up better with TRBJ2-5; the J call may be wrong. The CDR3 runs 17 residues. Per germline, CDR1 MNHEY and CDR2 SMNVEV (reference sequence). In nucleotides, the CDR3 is TGTGCCAGCAGCCACGAACAGGGGCCAGGTTTTGGGGAGACCCAGTACTTC. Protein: CASSHEQGPGFGETQYF.

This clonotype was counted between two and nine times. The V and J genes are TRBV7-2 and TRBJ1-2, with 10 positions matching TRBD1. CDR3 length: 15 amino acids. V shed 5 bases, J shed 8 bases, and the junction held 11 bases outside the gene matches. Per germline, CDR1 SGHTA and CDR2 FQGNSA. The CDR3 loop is CASSPRDRGSRGYTF. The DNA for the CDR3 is TGTGCCAGCAGCCCTCGGGACAGGGGAAGTCGGGGCTACACCTTC.

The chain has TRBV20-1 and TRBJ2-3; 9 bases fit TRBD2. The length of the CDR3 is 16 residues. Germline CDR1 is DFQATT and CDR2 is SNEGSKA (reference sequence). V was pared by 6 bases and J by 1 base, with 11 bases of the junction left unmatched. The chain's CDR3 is CSAIDLAGVGTDTQYF. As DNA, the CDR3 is TGCAGTGCGATCGATTTAGCGGGGGTGGGCACAGATACGCAGTATTTT.

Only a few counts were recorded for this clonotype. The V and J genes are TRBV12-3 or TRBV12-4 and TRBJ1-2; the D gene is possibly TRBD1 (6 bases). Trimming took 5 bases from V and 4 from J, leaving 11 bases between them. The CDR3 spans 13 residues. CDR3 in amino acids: CASSEQGLYGYTF. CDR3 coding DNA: TGTGCCAGCAGTGAACAGGGCCTCTATGGCTACACCTTC.

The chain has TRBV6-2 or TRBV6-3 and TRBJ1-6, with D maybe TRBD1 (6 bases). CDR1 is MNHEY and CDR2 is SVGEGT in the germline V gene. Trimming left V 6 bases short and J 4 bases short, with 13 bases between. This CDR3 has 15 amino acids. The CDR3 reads CASRPTGQYNSPLHF. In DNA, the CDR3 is TGTGCCAGCAGACCTACCGGACAGTATAATTCACCCCTCCACTTT.

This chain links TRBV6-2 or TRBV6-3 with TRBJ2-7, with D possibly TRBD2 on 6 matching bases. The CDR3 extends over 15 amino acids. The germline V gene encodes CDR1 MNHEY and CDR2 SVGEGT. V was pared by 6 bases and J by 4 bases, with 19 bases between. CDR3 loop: CASRRRGAGQYEQYF. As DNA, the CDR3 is TGTGCCAGCAGGCGTCGCGGGGCAGGGCAGTACGAGCAGTACTTC.

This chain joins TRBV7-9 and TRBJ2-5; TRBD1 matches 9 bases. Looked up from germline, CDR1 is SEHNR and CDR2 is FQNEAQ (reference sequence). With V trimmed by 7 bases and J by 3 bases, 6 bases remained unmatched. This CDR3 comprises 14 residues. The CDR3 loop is CASTAGTGKETQYF. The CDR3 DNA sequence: TGTGCCAGCACAGCCGGGACAGGGAAAGAGACCCAGTACTTC.

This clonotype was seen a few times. CDR3 in DNA: TGCAGCGGGACCGGGGCTAGTCTCACAGATACGCAGTATTTT. It codes for CSGTGASLTDTQYF. The J gene is TRBJ2-3, the V gene TRBV29-1; either TRBD1 or TRBD2 may fit D (5 bases each). V lost 7 bases to trimming and J lost 2 bases, with 16 bases between them. The CDR3 spans 14 residues. In germline, CDR1 is SQVTM, CDR2 ANQGSEA.